The 24 T cell receptor beta chains below were found in one sample sequenced in a study of graft-versus-host responses after intestinal transplantation (dated by TCRdb to the early 2020s). No antigens are known for them. The library came from the immunoSEQ multiplex PCR assay. The immuneACCESS repertoire file appears here via TCRdb, limited to in-frame rearrangements. These files lack a portion of the clones; in checked studies, under half of the deficit traces to unresolved V genes, and the cause of the others is not known. This sample gives more than 90,000 clones in total; about 92% of them show up just once. About 0.2% of the sample rests with the top ten. Sample time point, as interpreted from the label and publication: cells obtained before transplantation from donor or recipient. Sequencing used unstimulated CD4+ T cells sorted from spleen or lymph node cells, obtained before transplant. Source of these receptors: a human donor who was the organ donor for an intestinal transplant.

This clone was detected once. The rearrangement joins TRBV6-5 to TRBJ2-6; D uncertain. CDR3 length: 13 residues. Trimming pared 2 bases from V and 2 bases from J, leaving 1 base between. The germline gives CDR1 MNHEY, CDR2 SVGAGI. The CDR3 loop reads CASSYPGANVLTF. The CDR3 DNA reads TGTGCCAGCAGTTACCCTGGGGCCAACGTCCTGACTTTC.

The chain carries TRBV6-6 and TRBJ2-5; tentatively, D is TRBD2 (6 bases). Trimming removed 0 bases from V and 5 bases from J, with 16 bases in between. The germline V gene encodes CDR1 MNHNY and CDR2 SVGAGI (reference sequence). The CDR3 covers 16 residues. The CDR3 nucleotides are TGTGCCAGCAGTTACTCGATGTCGGGAGTGGGGGAGACCCAGTACTTC. This encodes CASSYSMSGVGETQYF.

This chain joins TRBV5-1 and TRBJ2-5; the match to TRBD2 covers 10 bases. CDR3 length: 17 residues. V lost 4 bases to trimming and J lost 1 base; unmatched junction nucleotides: 10. Per the germline V gene, CDR1 is SGHRS and CDR2 is YFSETQ. In DNA form, the CDR3 reads TGCGCCAGCAGCCTCGGACTAGCGGCTAATCTCCAAGAGACCCAGTACTTC. Translating it yields CASSLGLAANLQETQYF.

The CDR3 bases are TGCGCCAGCAGTGAACGGACAGGGGGAACCTACGAGCAGTACTTC. This gives the protein CASSERTGGTYEQYF. J is TRBJ2-7 and V is TRBV10-1; 10 bases line up with TRBD1. Germline CDR1 reads WNHNN; CDR2 reads SYGVQD (reference sequence). J gave up 2 bases and V 3 bases, and 4 bases lay outside the gene matches. The CDR3 loop spans 15 amino acids.

The rearrangement uses TRBV6-5 and TRBJ2-1; D unresolved. The V end lost 2 bases, the J end lost 2 bases, and 13 bases lay between the germline ends. The CDR3 totals 16 residues. Germline-derived CDR1 and CDR2 are MNHEY and SVGAGI. The DNA of the CDR3 is TGTGCCAGCAGTTACGTTGGCTACCCCCCCTACAATGAGCAGTTCTTC. Translation: CASSYVGYPPYNEQFF.

V and J are TRBV6-1 and TRBJ2-2, with 7 bases fitting TRBD1. CDR1 MNHNS and CDR2 SASEGT come from the germline V gene. The CDR3 loop spans 13 amino acids. The ends lost 2 bases at V and 6 bases at J; junction bases unmatched: 0. The CDR3 loop is CASSEQGAGELFF. The DNA of the CDR3 is TGTGCCAGCAGTGAACAGGGGGCCGGGGAGCTGTTTTTT.

The sample holds one count of this clone. J is TRBJ2-6 and V is TRBV6-5, with D hard to call. V lost 1 base and J 0 bases, leaving 1 base between the germline ends. From germline, CDR1 is MNHEY and CDR2 SVGAGI. The CDR3 sequence is 14 residues long. This CDR3 reads CASSYYSGANVLTF. CDR3 nucleotides: TGTGCCAGCAGTTACTACTCTGGGGCCAACGTCCTGACTTTC.

The gene calls are TRBV19 and TRBJ1-3; D might be TRBD1 (5 bases). Trimming left V 7 bases short and J 1 base short, with 11 bases between. Looked up from germline, CDR1 is LNHDA and CDR2 is SQIVND (reference sequence). The CDR3 contains 14 residues. In DNA, the CDR3 is TGTGCCAGTACGGAGGGGAGATCTGGAAACACCATATATTTT. Protein: CASTEGRSGNTIYF.

This chain links TRBV4-2 with TRBJ1-2; unclear D gene. V lost 1 base, J lost 4 bases, and 13 bases lay in between. Germline V gene sequence: CDR1 LGHNA, CDR2 YNFKEQ. This CDR3 comprises 15 residues. The CDR3 reads CASSQGGSPFYGYTF. CDR3 nucleotides: TGTGCCAGCAGCCAAGGCGGCTCCCCTTTCTATGGCTACACCTTC.

The chain joins TRBV7-2 to TRBJ1-3; a possible D gene is TRBD1 (6 bases). V was pared by 0 bases and J by 4 bases, with 10 bases between. The CDR3 sequence is 15 residues long. Germline CDR1 SGHTA, CDR2 FQGNSA. The CDR3 bases are TGTGCCAGCAGCTTAGCAGGGGGATGGGGAAACACCATATATTTT. It yields the protein CASSLAGGWGNTIYF. Full variable domain (missing parts from reference TRBV7-2 and TRBJ1-3): GAGVSQSPSNKVTEKGKDVELRCDPISGHTALYWYRQSLGQGLEFLIYFQGNSAPDKSGLPSDRFSAERTGGSVSTLTIQRTQQEDSAVYLCASSLAGGWGNTIYFGEGSWLTVV.

The J gene is TRBJ2-1, the V gene TRBV9; D not certain. The CDR3 loop spans 14 amino acids. Germline CDR1 is SGDLS and CDR2 is YYNGEE. V lost 0 bases and J lost 8, with 12 bases in between. The CDR3 loop is CASSVGAARDEQFF. In DNA, the CDR3 is TGTGCCAGCAGCGTAGGCGCAGCCCGGGATGAGCAGTTCTTC.

The chain employs TRBV5-4 and TRBJ2-3; 13 bases agree with TRBD2. Losses at the gene ends were 4 bases for V and 4 bases for J; bases not matched to a gene: 3. CDR1 SGHNT and CDR2 YYREEE come from the germline V gene (reference sequence). This CDR3 has 15 residues. The CDR3 region is CASSPGLAGADTQYF. The CDR3 nucleotides are TGTGCCAGCAGCCCTGGACTAGCGGGAGCAGATACGCAGTATTTT. The full variable domain, with the rest looked up from reference TRBV5-4 and TRBJ2-3, is ETGVTQSPTHLIKTRGQQVTLRCSSQSGHNTVSWYQQALGQGPQFIFQYYREEENGRGNFPPRFSGLQFPNYSSELNVNALELDDSALYLCASSPGLAGADTQYFGPGTRLTVL.

V gene TRBV6-5 combines with J gene TRBJ1-2; the match to TRBD1 covers 10 bases. The germline V gene has CDR1 MNHEY and CDR2 SVGAGI. Losses at the gene ends were 8 bases for V and 3 bases for J; bases not matched to a gene: 6. The CDR3 length is 14 residues. The chain's CDR3 is CASRRQGADYGYTF. The CDR3 DNA sequence: TGTGCCAGCCGTCGACAGGGGGCTGACTATGGCTACACCTTC.

This chain connects TRBV14 to TRBJ1-1, with TRBD1 as a possible D gene (5 bases). In germline, CDR1 is SGHDN, CDR2 FVKESK. Deletions cut 11 bases from V and 0 bases from J, with 13 bases between. The CDR3 has 13 residues. For the CDR3, the DNA is TGTGCCTTAAACCCAGGGCTGAACACTGAAGCTTTCTTT. Amino acid sequence: CALNPGLNTEAFF.

V and J are TRBV5-1 and TRBJ2-5; unclear D gene. The length of the CDR3 is 15 residues. From germline, CDR1 is SGHRS and CDR2 YFSETQ. V was pared by 4 bases and J by 1 base, with 14 bases between. The CDR3 region has the DNA TGCGCCAGCAGCCTTATACCCGGTGGCCAAGAGACCCAGTACTTC. Amino acid sequence: CASSLIPGGQETQYF. The variable domain in full, with the rest retrieved from reference TRBV5-1 and TRBJ2-5, is KAGVTQTPRYLIKTRGQQVTLSCSPISGHRSVSWYQQTPGQGLQFLFEYFSETQRNKGNFPGRFSGRQFSNSRSEMNVSTLELGDSALYLCASSLIPGGQETQYFGPGTRLLVL.

This rearrangement joins TRBV18 to TRBJ2-3, with D possibly matching TRBD1 (6 bases). Germline V CDR1 and CDR2: KGHSH, LQKENI. The V end lost 2 bases, the J end lost 2 bases, and 11 bases lay between the germline ends. The CDR3 is made up of 15 amino acids. The CDR3 reads CASSPKGHYTDTQYF. CDR3 nucleotide sequence: TGTGCCAGCTCACCAAAGGGACACTACACAGATACGCAGTATTTT.

The J gene is TRBJ2-1, the V gene TRBV4-3; TRBD1 aligns across 9 bases. This CDR3 contains 18 residues. The germline V gene encodes CDR1 LGHNA and CDR2 YSLEER. Trimming removed 0 bases from V and 2 bases from J; junction bases left unmatched: 8. The CDR3 nucleotides are TGCGCCAGCAGCCAAGATCAGGGAGGGACAGGGCCCTACAATGAGCAGTTCTTC. Protein: CASSQDQGGTGPYNEQFF.

The DNA of the CDR3 is TGCGCCAGCAGCTTGGACAGGGCAACTAATGAAAAACTGTTTTTT. Protein product: CASSLDRATNEKLFF. This rearrangement joins TRBV5-1 to TRBJ1-4, with a possible D match to TRBD1 (6 bases). CDR1 and CDR2 from the germline V gene are SGHRS and YFSETQ. V gave up 0 bases and J gave up 0 bases, with 6 bases separating them. CDR3 size: 15 residues.

This clone has a handful of counts. The chain combines TRBV21-1 with TRBJ1-2; the table's TRBD1 call for D was not verified on the DNA. TRBV21-1 is shown as a pseudogene. This CDR3 has 14 amino acids. The CDR3 loop is CASRKTQGGDGYTF. The CDR3 DNA follows: TGTGCCAGCAGGAAAACTCAGGGGGGCGATGGCTACACCTTC.

The J gene is TRBJ2-3, the V gene TRBV18; D gene uncertain. Trimming took 3 bases from V and 0 from J, leaving 4 bases between them. This CDR3 contains 13 residues. The germline V gene encodes CDR1 KGHSH and CDR2 LQKENI. CDR3 sequence: CASSPTSTDTQYF. DNA of the CDR3: TGTGCCAGCTCACCTACTAGCACAGATACGCAGTATTTT.

In the case of this clone: Additional DNA sequences in this sample encode the identical CDR3. The V call is TRBV29-1, the J call TRBJ1-1; 8 bases align to TRBD1. Germline CDR1 and CDR2: SQVTM and ANQGSEA. There are 12 residues in the CDR3. J lost 1 base, V lost 6 bases, and 1 base had no gene match. This CDR3 is CSVGQGNTEAFF. The CDR3 region has the DNA TGCAGCGTAGGACAGGGGAACACTGAAGCTTTCTTT.

This chain connects TRBV20-1 to TRBJ2-5, with D possibly matching TRBD2 (5 bases). V was trimmed by 3 bases and J by 5 bases, leaving 7 bases between them. This CDR3 comprises 11 residues. Germline V gene data show CDR1 as DFQATT and CDR2 as SNEGSKA (reference sequence). DNA of the CDR3: TGCAGTGCTAGCTGGGAGGAGACCCAGTACTTC. Its translation is CSASWEETQYF.

V and J are TRBV5-4 and TRBJ1-1, with D perhaps matching TRBD1 (5 bases). CDR1 and CDR2 from the germline V gene are SGHNT and YYREEE (reference sequence). CDR3 size: 14 residues. The V and J ends lost 3 bases and 1 base respectively, with 10 bases between them. CDR3 DNA sequence: TGTGCCAGCAGCTGGGGGGACGGGAACACTGAAGCTTTCTTT. Translating it yields CASSWGDGNTEAFF. Full variable domain (missing parts from reference TRBV5-4 and TRBJ1-1): ETGVTQSPTHLIKTRGQQVTLRCSSQSGHNTVSWYQQALGQGPQFIFQYYREEENGRGNFPPRFSGLQFPNYSSELNVNALELDDSALYLCASSWGDGNTEAFFGQGTRLTVV.

The gene calls are TRBV7-7 and TRBJ1-1; 12 bases are a match to TRBD1. Germline V CDR1 and CDR2: SSHAT, FNYEAQ (reference sequence). The CDR3 contains 16 residues. V lost 5 bases and J lost 7; bases outside the gene matches: 11. CDR3 sequence: CASSDHRDRGLNEAFF. CDR3 in DNA: TGTGCCAGCAGCGACCATCGGGACAGGGGGCTTAATGAAGCTTTCTTT.